This TCR beta chain came from a study of tumor and adjacent non-tumor tissue in lung cancer. TCRbeta libraries were built with three rounds of nested PCR, modified from ARM-PCR. TCRdb fed the multiplex PCR reads into MiXCR, producing one record per CDR3 protein. The repertoire holds 65,000 to 90,000 distinct CDR3 sequences, with 65% to 75% as singletons. A note on this clonotype: A junction end diverges from the germline sequence, so it may reflect a read error.

This CDR3 has 14 amino acids. The germline V gene has CDR1 WNHNN and CDR2 SYGVQD (reference sequence). This sample's RNA came from whole unsorted tissue. This chain joins TRBV10-1 and TRBJ2-2; TRBD2 is a possible D gene (6 bases). The receptor was derived from a woman in her 70s with non-small cell lung cancer. Input material: lung tumor tissue. The CDR3 sequence: CASSEMMNTGGLFF. For the CDR3, the DNA is TGCGCCAGCAGTGAGATGATGAACACCGGGGGGCTGTTTTTT.